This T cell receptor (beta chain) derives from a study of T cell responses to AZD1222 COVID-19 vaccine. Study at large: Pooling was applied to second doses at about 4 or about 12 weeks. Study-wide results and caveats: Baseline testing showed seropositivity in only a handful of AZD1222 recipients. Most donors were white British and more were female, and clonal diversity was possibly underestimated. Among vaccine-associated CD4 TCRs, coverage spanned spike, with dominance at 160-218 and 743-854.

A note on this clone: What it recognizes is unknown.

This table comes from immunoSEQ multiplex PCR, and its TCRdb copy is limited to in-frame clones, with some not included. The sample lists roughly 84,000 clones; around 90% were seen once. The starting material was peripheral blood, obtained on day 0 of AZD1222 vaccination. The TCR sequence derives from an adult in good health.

The CDR3 is CASSMRAGQDTQYF. CDR3 in DNA: TGTGCCAGTAGTATGAGGGCAGGCCAAGATACGCAGTATTTT. V gene TRBV19 combines with J gene TRBJ2-3; possibly TRBD2 for D (5 bases). The germline gives CDR1 LNHDA, CDR2 SQIVND (reference sequence). The CDR3 loop spans 14 amino acids. V lost 3 bases to trimming and J lost 5 bases, with 12 bases between them.